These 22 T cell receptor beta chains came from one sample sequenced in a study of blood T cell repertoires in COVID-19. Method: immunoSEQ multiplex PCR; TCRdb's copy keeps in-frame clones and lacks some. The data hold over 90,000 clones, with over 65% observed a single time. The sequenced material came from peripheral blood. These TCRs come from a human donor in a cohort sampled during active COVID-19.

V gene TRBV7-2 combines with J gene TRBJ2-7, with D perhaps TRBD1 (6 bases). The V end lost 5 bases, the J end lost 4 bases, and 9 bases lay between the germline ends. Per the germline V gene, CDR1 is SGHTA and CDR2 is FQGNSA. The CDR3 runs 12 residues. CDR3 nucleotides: TGTGCCAGCAGCATACAGGGTTACGAGCAGTACTTC. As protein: CASSIQGYEQYF. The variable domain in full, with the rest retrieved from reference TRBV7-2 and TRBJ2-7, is GAGVSQSPSNKVTEKGKDVELRCDPISGHTALYWYRQSLGQGLEFLIYFQGNSAPDKSGLPSDRFSAERTGGSVSTLTIQRTQQEDSAVYLCASSIQGYEQYFGPGTRLTVT.

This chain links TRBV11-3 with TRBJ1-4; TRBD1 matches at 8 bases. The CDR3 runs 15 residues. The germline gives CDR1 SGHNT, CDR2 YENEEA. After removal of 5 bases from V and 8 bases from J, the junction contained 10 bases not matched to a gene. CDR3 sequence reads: CASSAWDRTGEKLFF. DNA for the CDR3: TGTGCCAGCAGCGCTTGGGACAGGACCGGAGAAAAACTGTTTTTT.

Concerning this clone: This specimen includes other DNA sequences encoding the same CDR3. DNA of the CDR3: TGTGCCAGCAGCTTGGGCCAGCAAGAGACCCAGTACTTC. Residues: CASSLGQQETQYF. The rearrangement joins TRBV5-8 to TRBJ2-5; D gene uncertain. The germline V and J ends were trimmed by 0 bases and 2 bases, with 5 bases remaining between them. The CDR3 runs to 13 residues. From germline, CDR1 is SGHTS and CDR2 YDEGEE.

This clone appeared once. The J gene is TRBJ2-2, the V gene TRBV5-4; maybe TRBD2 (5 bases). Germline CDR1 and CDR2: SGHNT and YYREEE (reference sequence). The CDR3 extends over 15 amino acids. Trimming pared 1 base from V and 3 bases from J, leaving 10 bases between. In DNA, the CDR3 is TGTGCCAGCAGCTTGTTCACGAGGGACACCGGGGAGCTGTTTTTT. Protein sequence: CASSLFTRDTGELFF.

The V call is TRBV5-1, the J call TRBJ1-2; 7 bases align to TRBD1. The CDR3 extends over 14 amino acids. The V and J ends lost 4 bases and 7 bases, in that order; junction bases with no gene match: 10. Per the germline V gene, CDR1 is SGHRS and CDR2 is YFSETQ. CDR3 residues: CASSDTGVNAGYTF. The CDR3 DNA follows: TGCGCCAGCAGCGACACAGGGGTCAATGCTGGCTACACCTTC.

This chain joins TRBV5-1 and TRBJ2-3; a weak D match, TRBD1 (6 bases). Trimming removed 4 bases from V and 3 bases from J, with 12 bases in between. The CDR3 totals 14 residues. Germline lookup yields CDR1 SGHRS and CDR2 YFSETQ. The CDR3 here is CASSRTGQTDTQYF. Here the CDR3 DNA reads TGCGCCAGCAGCCGTACAGGACAGACAGATACGCAGTATTTT.

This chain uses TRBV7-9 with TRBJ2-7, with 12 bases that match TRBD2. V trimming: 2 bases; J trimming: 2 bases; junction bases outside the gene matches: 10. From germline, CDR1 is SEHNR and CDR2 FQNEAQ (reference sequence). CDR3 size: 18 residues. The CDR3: CASSLLAGGAGVPYEQYF. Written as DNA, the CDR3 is TGTGCCAGCAGCTTACTAGCGGGGGGGGCGGGCGTACCCTACGAGCAGTACTTC.

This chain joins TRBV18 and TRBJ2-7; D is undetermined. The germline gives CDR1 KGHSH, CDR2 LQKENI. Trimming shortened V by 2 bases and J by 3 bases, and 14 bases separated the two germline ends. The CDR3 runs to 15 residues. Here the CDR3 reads CASSPSGALFYEQYF. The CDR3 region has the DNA TGTGCCAGCTCACCATCCGGAGCCTTATTCTACGAGCAGTACTTC. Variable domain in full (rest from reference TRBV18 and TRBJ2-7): NAGVMQNPRHLVRRRGQEARLRCSPMKGHSHVYWYRQLPEEGLKFMVYLQKENIIDESGMPKERFSAEFPKEGPSILRIQQVVRGDSAAYFCASSPSGALFYEQYFGPGTRLTVT.

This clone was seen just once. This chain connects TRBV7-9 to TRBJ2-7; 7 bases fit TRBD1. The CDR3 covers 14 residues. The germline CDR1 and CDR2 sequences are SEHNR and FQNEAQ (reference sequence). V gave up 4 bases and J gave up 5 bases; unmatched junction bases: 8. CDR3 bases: TGTGCCAGCAGCTCCGACAGGGAATACGACGAGCAGTACTTC. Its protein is CASSSDREYDEQYF.

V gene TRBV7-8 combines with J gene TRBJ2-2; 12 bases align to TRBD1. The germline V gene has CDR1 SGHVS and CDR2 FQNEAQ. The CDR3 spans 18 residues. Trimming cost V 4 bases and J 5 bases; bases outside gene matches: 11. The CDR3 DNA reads TGTGCCAGCAGCTCAAAACGGGACAGGGGGCGGTGGACCGGGGAGCTGTTTTTT. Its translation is CASSSKRDRGRWTGELFF.

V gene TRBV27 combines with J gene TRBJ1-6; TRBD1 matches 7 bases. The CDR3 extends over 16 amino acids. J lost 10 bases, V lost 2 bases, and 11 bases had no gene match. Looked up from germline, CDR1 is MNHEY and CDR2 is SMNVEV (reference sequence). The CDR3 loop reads CASSLGLGGRGSPLHF. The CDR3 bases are TGTGCCAGCAGTTTAGGTTTAGGGGGCAGAGGATCACCCCTCCACTTT.

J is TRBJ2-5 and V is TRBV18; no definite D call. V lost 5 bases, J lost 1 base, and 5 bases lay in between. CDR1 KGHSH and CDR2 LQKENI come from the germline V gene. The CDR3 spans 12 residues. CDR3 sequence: CASSDTQETQYF. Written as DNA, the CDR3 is TGTGCCAGCTCAGACACCCAAGAGACCCAGTACTTC.

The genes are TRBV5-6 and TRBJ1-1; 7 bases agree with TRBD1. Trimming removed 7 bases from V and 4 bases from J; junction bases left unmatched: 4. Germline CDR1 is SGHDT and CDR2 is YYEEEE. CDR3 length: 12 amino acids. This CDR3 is CASGNRGTEAFF. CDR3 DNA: TGTGCCAGCGGAAACAGGGGCACTGAAGCTTTCTTT.

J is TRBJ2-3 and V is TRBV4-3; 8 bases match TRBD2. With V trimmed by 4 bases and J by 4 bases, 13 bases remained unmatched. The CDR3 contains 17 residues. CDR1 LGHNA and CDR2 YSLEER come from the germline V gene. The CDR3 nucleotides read TGCGCCAGCAGCCCCGGAGGGGCAGGGCGGGGGGCAGATACGCAGTATTTT. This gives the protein CASSPGGAGRGADTQYF.

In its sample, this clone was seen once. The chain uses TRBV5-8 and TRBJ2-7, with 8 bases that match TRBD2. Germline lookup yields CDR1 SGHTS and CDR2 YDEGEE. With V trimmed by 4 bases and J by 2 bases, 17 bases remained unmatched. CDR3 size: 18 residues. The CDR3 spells CASSSGTVAGSSTYEQYF. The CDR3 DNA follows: TGTGCCAGCAGCAGCGGGACGGTAGCGGGGTCTTCCACCTACGAGCAGTACTTC.

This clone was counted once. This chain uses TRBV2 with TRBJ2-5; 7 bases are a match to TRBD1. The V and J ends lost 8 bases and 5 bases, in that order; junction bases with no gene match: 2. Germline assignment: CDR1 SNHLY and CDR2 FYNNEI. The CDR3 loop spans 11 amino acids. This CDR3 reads CASQGEETQYF. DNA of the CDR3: TGTGCCAGCCAGGGGGAGGAGACCCAGTACTTC.

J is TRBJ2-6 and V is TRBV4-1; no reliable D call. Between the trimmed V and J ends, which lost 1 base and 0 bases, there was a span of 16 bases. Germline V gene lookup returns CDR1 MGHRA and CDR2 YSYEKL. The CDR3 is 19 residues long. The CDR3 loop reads CASSQGTYRRSSGANVLTF. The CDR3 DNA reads TGCGCCAGCAGCCAAGGCACGTATAGGCGGAGCTCTGGGGCCAACGTCCTGACTTTC.

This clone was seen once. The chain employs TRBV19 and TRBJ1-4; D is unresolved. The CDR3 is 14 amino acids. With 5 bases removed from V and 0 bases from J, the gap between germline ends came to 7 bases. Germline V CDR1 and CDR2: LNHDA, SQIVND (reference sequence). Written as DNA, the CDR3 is TGTGCCAGTAGTGCGACAACAACTAATGAAAAACTGTTTTTT. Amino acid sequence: CASSATTTNEKLFF. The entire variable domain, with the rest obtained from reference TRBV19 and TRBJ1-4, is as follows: DGGITQSPKYLFRKEGQNVTLSCEQNLNHDAMYWYRQDPGQGLRLIYYSQIVNDFQKGDIAEGYSVSREKKESFPLTVTSAQKNPTAFYLCASSATTTNEKLFFGSGTQLSVL.

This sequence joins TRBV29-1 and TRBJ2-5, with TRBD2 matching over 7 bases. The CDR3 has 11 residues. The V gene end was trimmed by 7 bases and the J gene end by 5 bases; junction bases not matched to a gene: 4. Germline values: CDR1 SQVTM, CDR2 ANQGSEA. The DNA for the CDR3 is TGCAGCGGTGGACTAGGGGAGACCCAGTACTTC. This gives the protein CSGGLGETQYF.

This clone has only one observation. CDR3 sequence (DNA): TGCGCCAGCAGCGTCCTTGACAGCCAAGAAAAACTGTTTTTT. As protein: CASSVLDSQEKLFF. The chain uses TRBV5-1 and TRBJ1-4, with D maybe TRBD1 (5 bases). Germline V gives CDR1 SGHRS, CDR2 YFSETQ. This CDR3 has 14 amino acids. V was cut by 4 bases and J by 8 bases, with 15 bases left in between.

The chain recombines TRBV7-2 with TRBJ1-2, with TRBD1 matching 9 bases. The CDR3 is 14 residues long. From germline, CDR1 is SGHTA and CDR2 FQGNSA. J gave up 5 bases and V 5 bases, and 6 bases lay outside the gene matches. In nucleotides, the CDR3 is TGTGCCAGCAGCACCCAACAGGGGGCTTATGGCTACACCTTC. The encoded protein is CASSTQQGAYGYTF.

DNA for the CDR3: TGTGCCAGCAGCCCCCAAGAACGGCGGACAGGGGGCTACAATGAGCAGTTCTTC. This sequence encodes CASSPQERRTGGYNEQFF. This chain connects TRBV3-1 (or the pseudogene TRBV3-2) to TRBJ2-1; 10 nucleotides match TRBD1. The trim removed 4 bases at V and 3 bases at J, leaving 12 bases unmatched. The germline gives CDR1 LGHDT, CDR2 YNNKEL (reference sequence). The CDR3 is 18 residues long.